The next 8 T cell receptor beta chains were all read from a single sample in a study of Graves' ophthalmopathy and Graves' hyperthyroidism. Amplifying from RNA transcripts, the study obtained TCR beta CDR3 regions. HTBI primers were used in a first-round RT-PCR, which preceded a second-round multiplex PCR. TCRdb used MiXCR to reprocess the multiplex PCR reads, holding one entry per CDR3 protein. Counted here are 260,000 or so distinct CDR3 sequences, around 42% occurring once; the ten biggest clones make up approximately 51%. The material sequenced was peripheral blood. Every receptor here comes from an adult man with Graves' ophthalmopathy.

A few counts support this clonotype. This chain joins TRBV7-9 and TRBJ1-1; TRBD1 might be the D (6 bases). The CDR3 loop spans 15 amino acids. CDR1 is SEHNR, CDR2 FQNEAQ, per germline (reference sequence). V shed 0 bases and J shed 6 bases, with 14 bases lying between them. The CDR3 loop reads CASSLARQVTSEAFF. The CDR3 bases are TGTGCCAGCAGCTTAGCCAGACAGGTTACATCTGAAGCTTTCTTT.

This sequence joins TRBV4-1 and TRBJ1-4, with a weak D call TRBD1 (6 bases). This CDR3 has 14 amino acids. The V and J ends lost 2 bases and 8 bases respectively, with 12 bases between them. Germline V lookup: CDR1 MGHRA, CDR2 YSYEKL. CDR3 DNA sequence: TGCGCCAGCAGCCAAACAGGGTCTCGGGAAAAACTGTTTTTT. Amino acid sequence: CASSQTGSREKLFF.

The V call is TRBV11-2, the J call TRBJ2-5; 10 nucleotides line up with TRBD1. The CDR3 covers 17 residues. The junction had 12 bases not matched to a gene; V was cut back by 6 bases and J by 2 bases. Germline V gives CDR1 SGHAT, CDR2 FQNNGV. The CDR3 protein is CASSYTRDRGFQETQYF. CDR3 coding DNA: TGTGCCAGCAGTTACACCAGGGACAGGGGATTTCAAGAGACCCAGTACTTC.

A few counts support this clonotype. The chain has TRBV10-1 and TRBJ2-6, with D possibly called TRBD1 or TRBD2 (5 bases each). Germline values: CDR1 WNHNN, CDR2 SYGVQD (reference sequence). Between the trimmed V and J ends, which lost 2 bases and 0 bases, there was a span of 5 bases. CDR3 length: 15 residues. CDR3 loop: CASSEGGSGANVLTF. The CDR3 nucleotides read TGCGCCAGCAGTGAGGGGGGCTCTGGGGCCAACGTCCTGACTTTC.

This chain connects TRBV20-1 to TRBJ1-6; 7 nucleotides line up with TRBD1. From germline, CDR1 is DFQATT and CDR2 SNEGSKA (reference sequence). Unmatched junction bases numbered 12, after V lost 5 bases and J lost 8 bases. This CDR3 contains 15 residues. This CDR3 is CSAQEGTVFYSPLHF. The CDR3 DNA sequence: TGCAGTGCTCAGGAGGGGACAGTTTTCTATTCACCCCTCCACTTT.

The chain employs TRBV29-1 and TRBJ1-4; perhaps TRBD1 as D (6 bases). V lost 0 bases, J lost 10 bases, and 24 bases lay in between. Germline CDR1 SQVTM, CDR2 ANQGSEA. This CDR3 comprises 17 residues. CDR3 sequence (DNA): TGCAGCGTTGAAGAGAGAGAACAGGGTCTGGGGTTCGGAAAACTGTTTTTT. Translating gives CSVEEREQGLGFGKLFF.

Only a few counts were recorded for this clonotype. The CDR3 region has the DNA TGTGCCAGCAGCTCAGGTTCGCCCGGGGAGCTGTTTTTT. Its protein product is CASSSGSPGELFF. The chain is built from TRBV5-4 and TRBJ2-2; D gene unclear. From germline, CDR1 is SGHNT and CDR2 YYREEE (reference sequence). Trimming stripped 3 bases from V and 6 bases from J, with 9 bases between. The CDR3 is 13 residues long. Filled out from reference TRBV5-4 and TRBJ2-2, the complete variable domain reads ETGVTQSPTHLIKTRGQQVTLRCSSQSGHNTVSWYQQALGQGPQFIFQYYREEENGRGNFPPRFSGLQFPNYSSELNVNALELDDSALYLCASSSGSPGELFFGEGSRLTVL.

This clonotype was detected only a few times. J is TRBJ1-2 and V is TRBV9, with TRBD1 identical over 8 bases. The CDR3 length is 14 residues. The V segment lost 4 bases and the J segment 4 bases; nucleotides outside the gene matches: 6. The germline V gene has CDR1 SGDLS and CDR2 YYNGEE. The CDR3, as DNA: TGTGCCAGCAGCATCGGACAGGGACCCTATGGCTACACCTTC. This encodes CASSIGQGPYGYTF. Full variable domain (remainder filled in from reference TRBV9 and TRBJ1-2): DSGVTQTPKHLITATGQRVTLRCSPRSGDLSVYWYQQSLDQGLQFLIQYYNGEERAKGNILERFSAQQFPDLHSELNLSSLELGDSALYFCASSIGQGPYGYTFGSGTRLTVV.